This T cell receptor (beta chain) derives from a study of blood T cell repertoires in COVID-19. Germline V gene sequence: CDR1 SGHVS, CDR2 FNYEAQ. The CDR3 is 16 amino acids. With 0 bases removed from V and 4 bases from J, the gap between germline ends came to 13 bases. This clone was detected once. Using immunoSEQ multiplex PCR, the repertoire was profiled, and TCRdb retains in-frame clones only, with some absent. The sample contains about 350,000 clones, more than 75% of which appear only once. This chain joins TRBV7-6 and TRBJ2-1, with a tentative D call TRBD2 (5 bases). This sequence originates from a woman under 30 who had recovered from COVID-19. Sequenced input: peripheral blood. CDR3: CASSLAPGSAYNEQFF. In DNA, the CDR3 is TGTGCCAGCAGCTTAGCGCCAGGTAGCGCTTACAATGAGCAGTTCTTC.